This T cell receptor (beta chain) emerged from a study of T cell clonality in common variable immunodeficiency. The CDR3 consists of 12 residues. Germline CDR1 is SGHNT and CDR2 is YENEEA. The ends were cut back, 0 bases at V and 6 bases at J, with 6 bases in the middle. Libraries were prepared by immunoSEQ multiplex PCR; TCRdb keeps only in-frame clonotypes and omits some of them. This table holds roughly 43,000 clones with no singletons; the top ten claim 0.6% to 0.8%. This clone was counted many times. The antigen is unknown. The read terminates 3 residues ahead of where the CDR3 ends, so the germline J gene completes it. Study-wide results and caveats: Compared with healthy controls, CVID subjects showed increased TCRbeta clonality, mostly in about a third. In common variable immunodeficiency, TCR beta chains reportedly carried fewer deletions and N-nucleotide insertions.

The sequencing sample was made of peripheral blood mononuclear cells. V and J are TRBV11-3 and TRBJ2-7; D is ambiguous. The TCR comes from a person aged 18 to 69 in good health. Partial CDR3 DNA: TGTGCCAGCAGCTTAGAAGCTGGCGAG. Its protein product is CASSLEAGE. The whole CDR3 protein is CASSLEAGEQYF.